Here is one TCR beta chain with its context. Its antigen remains unknown. Memory CD4+ cells were the fraction left after CD45RA+ naive selection. The sample belongs to a study of shared clonotypes between healthy human individuals. For the study at large: Aged between 18 and 49, the donors were two women and three men.

Findings and limits, study-wide: Rarefaction exposed incomplete sorted-subset sequencing despite large depth.

Sequencing was performed with immunoSEQ multiplex PCR; in TCRdb, only in-frame clones are kept and a portion is missing. The sample holds approximately 2.3 million clones, 90% to 95% seen once. V gave up 6 bases and J gave up 0 bases, with 9 bases separating them. The CDR3 consists of 14 residues. From germline, CDR1 is MNHNS and CDR2 SASEGT. The gene calls are TRBV6-1 and TRBJ1-3; no reliable D call. The receptor was isolated from a man aged 18 to 30 in good health. Some clones in this sample may be carry-over from other donors' samples. Material: naive CD4+ T cells from PBMCs. As to subset: CD45RA+ positively selected. The DNA of the CDR3 is TGTGCCAGCAGACGACTGAACTCTGGAAACACCATATATTTT. Amino acid sequence: CASRRLNSGNTIYF.